One sample yielded the 31 T cell receptor beta chains listed below, sequenced in a study of spatial heterogeneity in lung cancer. Time point reported: sample taken at primary tumor resection. Researchers sequenced whole RNA taken from tumor, nontumor lung or frozen PBMC without sorting. TCRdb called the 5' RACE reads again in MiXCR, with one record for every CDR3 protein. The sample has about 7,500 distinct CDR3 sequences, 3.9% seen once. Material: normal lung tissue next to the tumor, obtained at surgery. The origin of the receptors is a female donor with early-stage non-small cell lung cancer.

This clonotype was seen at least ten times. Found in a library prepared for alpha chains, this beta chain is an off-target read, and its abundance has little meaning. The chain employs TRBV6-5 and TRBJ2-7, with D tentatively TRBD1 or TRBD2 (6 bases each). The CDR3 has 15 residues. Germline V lookup: CDR1 MNHEY, CDR2 SVGAGI. Trimming took off 2 bases at V and 6 bases at J, with 17 bases between the two ends. CDR3 DNA sequence: TGTGCCAGCAGTTACGGGGGGAAACAGGGATCCGAGCAGTACTTC. It codes for CASSYGGKQGSEQYF.

This clonotype was seen many times. This beta chain appears as a stray read in a library generated for alpha chains; its size is not informative. The chain combines TRBV4-2 with TRBJ1-2; weak D call: TRBD1 (5 bases). This CDR3 region has 15 residues. V was cut by 1 base and J by 4 bases, with 13 bases left in between. CDR1 and CDR2 (germline): LGHNA, YNFKEQ. The CDR3 spells CASSQGFGGGYGYTF. In nucleotides, the CDR3 is TGTGCCAGCAGCCAAGGGTTCGGGGGTGGCTATGGCTACACCTTC.

At least ten counts were recorded for this clonotype. The library was built for alpha chains, so this beta chain is an off-target read and its size means little. The chain employs TRBV10-3 and TRBJ2-5; no definite D call. Trimming took off 2 bases at V and 5 bases at J, with 9 bases between the two ends. This CDR3 is 13 amino acids long. CDR1 and CDR2 (germline): ENHRY, SYGVKD. CDR3: CAISEGVGETQYF. The CDR3 DNA follows: TGTGCCATCAGTGAGGGGGTTGGCGAGACCCAGTACTTC.

This clonotype was counted at least ten times. This beta chain is off target for a library built for alpha chains, so its abundance means little. The CDR3 here is CASSPSPRGGPQYF. CDR3 coding DNA: TGTGCCAGCAGCCCGTCACCGCGGGGGGGTCCGCAGTATTTT. V gene TRBV7-2 combines with J gene TRBJ2-3, with 9 bases matching TRBD2. CDR3 size: 14 residues. Germline CDR1 is SGHTA and CDR2 is FQGNSA. V was pared by 5 bases and J by 10 bases, with 10 bases of the junction left unmatched.

This clonotype occurred many times. For a library built for alpha chains, this beta chain is a stray read; little rests on its size. The chain uses TRBV15 and TRBJ2-6; a weak D match, TRBD1 (5 bases). The CDR3 has 19 residues. In germline, CDR1 is LNHNV, CDR2 YYDKDF (reference sequence). The ends were cut back, 0 bases at V and 1 base at J, with 16 bases in the middle. CDR3 coding DNA: TGTGCCACCAGCAGAGATCTTCAGGGAATAGGATCTGGGGCCAACGTCCTGACTTTC. It encodes CATSRDLQGIGSGANVLTF.

This clonotype was recorded many times. This beta chain represents an off-target read in a library built for alpha chains; its size is of limited meaning. The chain carries TRBV20-1 and TRBJ2-3; 9 nucleotides agree with TRBD2. Germline V gives CDR1 DFQATT, CDR2 SNEGSKA (reference sequence). The V gene end was trimmed by 5 bases and the J gene end by 2 bases; junction bases not matched to a gene: 5. The CDR3 is made up of 14 amino acids. The CDR3 DNA reads as TGCAGTGCTTATAGCGGGGGCTCCACAGATACGCAGTATTTT. Translation: CSAYSGGSTDTQYF.

This clonotype is medium-sized. This beta chain was picked up by a library intended for alpha chains and is off target, so its count carries little meaning. This chain links TRBV20-1 with TRBJ2-5; the D gene is possibly TRBD1 (7 bases). CDR3 size: 15 residues. The ends were cut back, 3 bases at V and 5 bases at J, with 19 bases in the middle. The germline CDR1 and CDR2 sequences are DFQATT and SNEGSKA (reference sequence). The CDR3 loop reads CSARGSAGGRETQYF. In nucleotides, the CDR3 is TGCAGTGCTAGGGGTAGCGCAGGGGGGAGGGAGACCCAGTACTTC.

This clonotype has at least ten counts. Because the library targeted alpha chains, this beta chain is an off-target read whose size means little. DNA of the CDR3: TGTGCCAGCAGCGGCCTTAGAGGCGGAAGCTCCTATAATTCACCCCTCCACTTT. This sequence encodes CASSGLRGGSSYNSPLHF. The chain employs TRBV27 and TRBJ1-6; no reliable D call. The length of the CDR3 is 18 residues. Germline V gene sequence: CDR1 MNHEY, CDR2 SMNVEV (reference sequence). V was clipped by 6 bases and J by 0 bases, with 18 bases between them.

This clonotype was found many times. This beta chain came through as a stray read in a library set up for alpha chains, and its size says little. The chain joins TRBV11-2 to TRBJ2-5; perhaps TRBD2 as D (5 bases). The CDR3 is 14 residues long. The germline gives CDR1 SGHAT, CDR2 FQNNGV. Trimming removed 1 base from V and 9 bases from J, with 15 bases in between. CDR3 coding DNA: TGTGCCAGCAGCTTAGCGTCGGGGTCAATCCCCCAGTACTTC. Translation gives CASSLASGSIPQYF.

This clonotype was observed many times. Because this beta chain is a stray read in a library intended to capture alpha chains, its abundance should not be given much weight. The chain has TRBV6-2 or TRBV6-3 and TRBJ2-1, with 10 bases aligning to TRBD2. The CDR3 runs 14 residues. Trimming removed 6 bases from V and 6 bases from J; junction bases left unmatched: 5. In germline, CDR1 is MNHEY, CDR2 SVGEGT. CDR3 in DNA: TGTGCCAGCAGGCTAGCGGGGGAACCCAATGAGCAGTTCTTC. This gives the protein CASRLAGEPNEQFF.

In its sample, this clonotype was seen many times. A library prepared for alpha chains yielded this beta chain as an off-target read; its size is of little meaning. This chain joins TRBV15 and TRBJ1-4; TRBD1 might be the D (6 bases). Germline loops: CDR1 LNHNV, CDR2 YYDKDF (reference sequence). The CDR3 extends over 14 amino acids. The V gene lost 1 base and the J gene lost 8 bases, with 11 bases spanning the gap. The CDR3: CATSRGKQGEKLFF. The CDR3 nucleotides read TGTGCCACCAGCAGAGGGAAACAGGGCGAAAAACTGTTTTTT.

This clonotype was seen ten or more times. This beta chain came through as a stray read in a library set up for alpha chains, and its size says little. The chain uses TRBV2 and TRBJ2-3; D is unclear. CDR1 is SNHLY, CDR2 FYNNEI, per germline. This CDR3 has 12 amino acids. Trimming cost V 5 bases and J 6 bases, with 9 bases left between them. This CDR3 is CASSLLRDTQYF. The DNA of the CDR3 is TGTGCCAGCAGTCTACTGAGGGATACGCAGTATTTT.

This clonotype was counted at least ten times. This beta chain is a stray read from a library made for alpha chains; its abundance is not meaningful. The chain is built from TRBV2 and TRBJ1-1; no definite D call. Trimming pared 6 bases from V and 2 bases from J, leaving 10 bases between. Germline values: CDR1 SNHLY, CDR2 FYNNEI. The CDR3 spans 13 residues. The CDR3 spells CASSYRPNTEAFF. In DNA form, the CDR3 reads TGTGCCAGCAGCTACAGACCTAACACTGAAGCTTTCTTT.

This clonotype has ten or more counts. As an off-target read in a library built for alpha chains, this beta chain has a frequency of little significance. The genes are TRBV7-2 and TRBJ1-1; D is undetermined. The V end was cut by 5 bases, the J end by 6 bases, with 19 bases between. CDR3 length: 15 amino acids. Germline CDR1 and CDR2: SGHTA and FQGNSA. The CDR3, as DNA: TGTGCCAGCAGCCCGACCCAGGTTAGGACTGCTGAAGCTTTCTTT. This codes for CASSPTQVRTAEAFF.

Ten or more counts support this clonotype. This beta chain is a stray sequence in a library constructed for alpha chains; its clone size is not meaningful. The rearrangement uses TRBV19 and TRBJ2-7; D gene unclear. The CDR3 contains 13 residues. Trimming shortened V by 0 bases and J by 3 bases, and 6 bases separated the two germline ends. Germline values: CDR1 LNHDA, CDR2 SQIVND (reference sequence). CDR3 nucleotides: TGTGCCAGTAGTATAGAGGCCGGCTACGAGCAGTACTTC. Encoded protein: CASSIEAGYEQYF.

This clonotype is deemed medium-sized (0.01 to 0.1%). This beta chain appears as a stray read in a library generated for alpha chains; its size is not informative. The chain joins TRBV27 to TRBJ1-4, with unresolved D. Looked up from germline, CDR1 is MNHEY and CDR2 is SMNVEV (reference sequence). V was cut by 5 bases and J by 8 bases, with 15 bases left in between. The CDR3 length is 14 residues. The CDR3 reads CASSDRMVWEKLFF. Here the CDR3 DNA reads TGTGCCAGCAGTGATCGGATGGTTTGGGAAAAACTGTTTTTT.

This clonotype was observed at least ten times. Within a library made for alpha chains, this beta chain is off target, and its count is uninformative. V and J are TRBV5-6 and TRBJ2-5, with D unclear. Trimming cost V 1 base and J 0 bases, with 13 bases left between them. The germline V gene has CDR1 SGHDT and CDR2 YYEEEE. This CDR3 is built from 16 residues. The CDR3 here is CASSLFRNRYQETQYF. The CDR3 coding sequence is TGTGCCAGCAGCTTGTTTCGGAATCGGTACCAAGAGACCCAGTACTTC.

Many counts were recorded for this clonotype. Since it is a stray read in a library aimed at alpha chains, this beta chain has a size that is not meaningful. The chain couples TRBV6-6 to TRBJ1-5, with D unresolved. Trimming removed 6 bases from V and 4 bases from J, with 7 bases in between. Germline values: CDR1 MNHNY, CDR2 SVGAGI (reference sequence). The CDR3 contains 12 residues. The CDR3 spells CASRAGNQPQHF. CDR3 bases: TGTGCCAGCAGGGCGGGGAATCAGCCCCAGCATTTT.

This clonotype was detected many times. This beta chain is off target for a library built for alpha chains, so its abundance means little. This chain links TRBV6-6 with TRBJ1-6; D possibly corresponds to TRBD1 (6 bases). The germline V gene has CDR1 MNHNY and CDR2 SVGAGI (reference sequence). Trimming pared 6 bases from V and 2 bases from J, leaving 11 bases between. This CDR3 is built from 15 residues. The CDR3 DNA sequence: TGTGCCAGCAGCAGGGACAAGCCCTATAATTCACCCCTCCACTTT. Amino acid sequence: CASSRDKPYNSPLHF.

This clonotype is medium-sized by share. This beta chain slipped into a library made for alpha chains as a stray read, so its size is not meaningful. The chain joins TRBV4-1 to TRBJ2-3; 7 positions agree with TRBD1. V dropped 4 bases and J dropped 0; count of bases not matched to a gene: 7. This CDR3 comprises 16 residues. Germline V gene sequence: CDR1 MGHRA, CDR2 YSYEKL. DNA of the CDR3: TGCGCCAGCAGCCCCCAGGGACAGTCTAGCACAGATACGCAGTATTTT. Amino acid sequence: CASSPQGQSSTDTQYF.

As for this clonotype: Little can be read into the size of this beta chain, an off-target read in a library designed for alpha chains. The chain carries TRBV28 and TRBJ2-7; D is perhaps TRBD1 (5 bases). The CDR3 spans 14 residues. Germline CDR1 reads MDHEN; CDR2 reads SYDVKM. V lost 4 bases and J lost 1, with 11 bases in between. The CDR3 DNA reads TGTGCCAGCAGTTCCTGGACATCTTCCTACGAGCAGTACTTC. Protein product: CASSSWTSSYEQYF.

This clonotype was counted many times. This beta chain is off target for a library built for alpha chains, so its abundance means little. The rearrangement links TRBV9 to TRBJ2-7, with D possibly TRBD2 on 5 matching bases. The germline CDR1 and CDR2 sequences are SGDLS and YYNGEE. This CDR3 has 15 residues. V lost 0 bases, J lost 4 bases, and 14 bases lay in between. The CDR3 DNA reads TGTGCCAGCAGCGTAGGAGGGCAGGCGGAATACGAGCAGTACTTC. Translated, it gives CASSVGGQAEYEQYF. The variable domain in full, with the rest retrieved from reference TRBV9 and TRBJ2-7, is DSGVTQTPKHLITATGQRVTLRCSPRSGDLSVYWYQQSLDQGLQFLIQYYNGEERAKGNILERFSAQQFPDLHSELNLSSLELGDSALYFCASSVGGQAEYEQYFGPGTRLTVT.

This clonotype was detected ten times or more. This beta chain slipped into a library made for alpha chains as a stray read, so its size is not meaningful. V and J are TRBV20-1 and TRBJ1-5, with unresolved D. This CDR3 is built from 15 residues. From germline, CDR1 is DFQATT and CDR2 SNEGSKA (reference sequence). Trimming cost V 0 bases and J 4 bases, with 13 bases left between them. The CDR3 nucleotides are TGCAGTGCTAGAGATTTTGGGCGGGAGAATCAGCCCCAGCATTTT. Protein: CSARDFGRENQPQHF.

This clonotype counts as large. Being off target in a library aimed at alpha chains, this beta chain has a size of little meaning. The rearrangement uses TRBV10-1 and TRBJ1-1; possibly TRBD1 for D (5 bases). Germline V lookup: CDR1 WNHNN, CDR2 SYGVQD (reference sequence). This CDR3 has 13 amino acids. V was cut by 6 bases and J by 1 base, with 9 bases left in between. The CDR3 coding sequence is TGCGCCAGCAGCCGCGGACAGAACACTGAAGCTTTCTTT. It encodes CASSRGQNTEAFF.

By share of the sample, this clonotype is medium-sized. A library prepared for alpha chains yielded this beta chain as an off-target read; its size is of little meaning. The gene calls are TRBV25-1 and TRBJ1-6; D remains ambiguous. CDR3 length: 24 amino acids. With 8 bases removed from V and 8 bases from J, the gap between germline ends came to 46 bases. Germline V gene data show CDR1 as MGHDK and CDR2 as SYGVNS. The CDR3: CASYYSGRTIHPLVVTSDDSPLHF. The CDR3 bases are TGTGCCAGCTACTACAGCGGAAGGACGATTCACCCCCTCGTGGTTACCTCGGACGATTCACCCCTCCACTTT.

In its sample, this clonotype is medium-sized. A junction end diverges from the germline sequence, so it may reflect a read error. Little can be read into the size of this beta chain, an off-target read in a library designed for alpha chains. The chain combines TRBV7-2 with TRBJ2-5; TRBD2 matches at 14 bases. Looked up from germline, CDR1 is SGHTA and CDR2 is FQGNSA. This CDR3 comprises 15 residues. The CDR3 DNA sequence: TGTGCCAGCAGCTTAGAGCGACTAGCGGGGGGGCCGCAAATCTTC. It encodes CASSLERLAGGPQIF.

This clonotype was picked up many times. This beta chain represents an off-target read in a library built for alpha chains; its size is of limited meaning. This chain connects TRBV20-1 to TRBJ2-7, with D maybe TRBD2 (5 bases). V was clipped by 3 bases and J by 3 bases, with 12 bases between them. The CDR3 runs to 13 residues. Germline assignment: CDR1 DFQATT and CDR2 SNEGSKA (reference sequence). CDR3 region: CSARDLGDYEQYF. The CDR3 DNA follows: TGCAGTGCTAGGGACCTCGGGGACTACGAGCAGTACTTC.

This clonotype has ten or more counts. One end of the junction is discordant with germline, which a read error may explain. This beta chain lies outside the target of a library built for alpha chains; its clone size means little. The chain recombines TRBV7-7 with TRBJ2-1; 8 bases match TRBD2. CDR1 is SSHAT, CDR2 FNYEAQ, per germline (reference sequence). The CDR3 is 15 amino acids. The CDR3 sequence is CASSLTAGGLDEQFF. The CDR3, as DNA: TGTGCTAGCAGCTTGACGGCGGGGGGCCTCGATGAGCAGTTCTTC. Variable domain in full (rest from reference TRBV7-7 and TRBJ2-1): GAGVSQSPRYKVTKRGQDVTLRCDPISSHATLYWYQQALGQGPEFLTYFNYEAQPDKSGLPSDRFSAERPEGSISTLTIQRTEQRDSAMYRCASSLTAGGLDEQFFGPGTRLTVL.

There are many counts of this clonotype. This beta chain lies outside the target of a library built for alpha chains; its clone size means little. The chain employs TRBV2 and TRBJ2-4; the D is unclear. This CDR3 is built from 13 residues. In germline, CDR1 is SNHLY, CDR2 FYNNEI. Trimming took off 3 bases at V and 8 bases at J, with 11 bases between the two ends. The CDR3 here is CASSDEPHDIQYF. As DNA, the CDR3 is TGTGCCAGCAGTGACGAGCCCCATGACATTCAGTACTTC.

This clonotype is deemed medium-sized. This beta chain represents an off-target read in a library built for alpha chains; its size is of limited meaning. The chain joins TRBV20-1 to TRBJ2-3; D is possibly TRBD1 (5 bases). V was pared by 6 bases and J by 4 bases, with 17 bases between. Germline CDR1 reads DFQATT; CDR2 reads SNEGSKA (reference sequence). The CDR3 spans 14 residues. CDR3 DNA: TGCAGTGCCCTTAGTCCACAGGTTTCAGATACGCAGTATTTT. This gives the protein CSALSPQVSDTQYF.

This clonotype was seen ten or more times. Found in a library prepared for alpha chains, this beta chain is an off-target read, and its abundance has little meaning. V usage is TRBV6-5 and J usage is TRBJ2-7; TRBD1 aligns across 9 bases. The CDR3 loop spans 14 amino acids. From germline, CDR1 is MNHEY and CDR2 SVGAGI. V lost 2 bases to trimming and J lost 7 bases; unmatched junction nucleotides: 6. The CDR3 bases are TGTGCCAGCAGTTACGGACAGGGGTCCGTGGAGCAGTACTTC. It is translated as CASSYGQGSVEQYF.